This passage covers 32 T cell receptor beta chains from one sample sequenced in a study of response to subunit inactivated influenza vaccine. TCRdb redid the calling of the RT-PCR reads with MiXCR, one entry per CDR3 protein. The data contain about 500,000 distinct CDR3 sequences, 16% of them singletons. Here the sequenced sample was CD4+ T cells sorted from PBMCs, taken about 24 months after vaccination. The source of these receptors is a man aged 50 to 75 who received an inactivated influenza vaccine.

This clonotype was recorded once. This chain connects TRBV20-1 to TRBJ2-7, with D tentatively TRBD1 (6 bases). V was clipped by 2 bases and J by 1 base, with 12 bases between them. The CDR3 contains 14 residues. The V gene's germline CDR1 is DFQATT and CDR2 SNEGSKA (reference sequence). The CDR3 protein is CSARPDSTSYEQYF. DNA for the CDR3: TGCAGTGCTAGACCGGACAGTACTTCCTACGAGCAGTACTTC.

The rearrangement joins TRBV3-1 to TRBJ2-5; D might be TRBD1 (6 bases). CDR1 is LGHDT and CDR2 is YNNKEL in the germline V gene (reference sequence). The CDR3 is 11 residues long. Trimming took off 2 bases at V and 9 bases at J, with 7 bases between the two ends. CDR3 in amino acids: CASSQQGPQYF. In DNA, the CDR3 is TGTGCCAGCAGCCAACAGGGGCCCCAGTACTTC.

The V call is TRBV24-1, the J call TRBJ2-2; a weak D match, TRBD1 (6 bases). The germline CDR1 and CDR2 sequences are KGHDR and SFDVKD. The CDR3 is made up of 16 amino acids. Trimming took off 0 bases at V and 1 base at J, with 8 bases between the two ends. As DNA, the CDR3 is TGTGCCACCAGTGATTTGTTGGGACAGAACACCGGGGAGCTGTTTTTT. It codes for CATSDLLGQNTGELFF.

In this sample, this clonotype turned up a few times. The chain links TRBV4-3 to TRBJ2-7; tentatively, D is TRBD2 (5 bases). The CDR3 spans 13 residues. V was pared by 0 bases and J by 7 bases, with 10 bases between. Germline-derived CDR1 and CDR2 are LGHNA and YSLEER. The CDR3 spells CASSQDRVAEQYF. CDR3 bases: TGCGCCAGCAGCCAAGATAGGGTAGCGGAGCAGTACTTC.

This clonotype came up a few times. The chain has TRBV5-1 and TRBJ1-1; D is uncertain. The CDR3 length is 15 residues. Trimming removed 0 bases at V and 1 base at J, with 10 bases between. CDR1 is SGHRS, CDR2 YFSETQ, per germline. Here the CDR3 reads CASSLALGKNTEAFF. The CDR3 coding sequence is TGCGCCAGCAGCTTGGCGTTGGGTAAGAACACTGAAGCTTTCTTT.

Here the CDR3 DNA reads TGTGCCAGCAGCTCGAAAACGACAGGGGGAAATTCACCCCTCCACTTT. Protein sequence: CASSSKTTGGNSPLHF. The chain uses TRBV7-9 and TRBJ1-6, with 9 positions matching TRBD1. Germline CDR1 reads SEHNR; CDR2 reads FQNEAQ (reference sequence). The CDR3 totals 16 residues. The ends lost 4 bases at V and 7 bases at J; junction bases unmatched: 8.

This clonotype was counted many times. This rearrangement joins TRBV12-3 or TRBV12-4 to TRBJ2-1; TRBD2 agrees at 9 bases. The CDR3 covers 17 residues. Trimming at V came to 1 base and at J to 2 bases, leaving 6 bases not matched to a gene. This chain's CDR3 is CASSLGRGTSPYNEQFF. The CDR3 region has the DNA TGTGCCAGCAGTTTAGGGAGGGGGACTAGCCCCTACAATGAGCAGTTCTTC.

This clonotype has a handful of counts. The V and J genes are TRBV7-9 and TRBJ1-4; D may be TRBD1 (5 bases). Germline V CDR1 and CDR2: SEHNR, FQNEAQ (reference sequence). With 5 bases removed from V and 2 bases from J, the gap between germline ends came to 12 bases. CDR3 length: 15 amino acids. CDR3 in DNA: TGTGCCAGCAGCCCAGGGAGGAGGACTAATGAAAAACTGTTTTTT. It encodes CASSPGRRTNEKLFF. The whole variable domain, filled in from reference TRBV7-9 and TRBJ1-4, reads DTGVSQNPRHKITKRGQNVTFRCDPISEHNRLYWYRQTLGQGPEFLTYFQNEAQLEKSRLLSDRFSAERPKGSFSTLEIQRTEQGDSAMYLCASSPGRRTNEKLFFGSGTQLSVL.

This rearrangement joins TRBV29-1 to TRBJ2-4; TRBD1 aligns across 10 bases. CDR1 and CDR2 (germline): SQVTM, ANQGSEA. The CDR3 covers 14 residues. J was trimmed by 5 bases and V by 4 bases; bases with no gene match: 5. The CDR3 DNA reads TGCAGCGTTGTTCCTGGGACAGGGGAAAACATTCAGTACTTC. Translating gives CSVVPGTGENIQYF. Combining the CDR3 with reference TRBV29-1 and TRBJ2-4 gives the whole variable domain SAVISQKPSRDICQRGTSLTIQCQVDSQVTMMFWYRQQPGQSLTLIATANQGSEATYESGFVIDKFPISRPNLTFSTLTVSNMSPEDSSIYLCSVVPGTGENIQYFGAGTRLSVL.

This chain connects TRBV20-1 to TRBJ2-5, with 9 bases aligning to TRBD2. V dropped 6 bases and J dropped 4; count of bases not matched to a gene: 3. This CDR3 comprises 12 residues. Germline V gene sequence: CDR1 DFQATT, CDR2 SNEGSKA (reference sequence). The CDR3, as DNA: TGCAGTGCGTTAGCGGGAGTAGAGACCCAGTACTTC. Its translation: CSALAGVETQYF.

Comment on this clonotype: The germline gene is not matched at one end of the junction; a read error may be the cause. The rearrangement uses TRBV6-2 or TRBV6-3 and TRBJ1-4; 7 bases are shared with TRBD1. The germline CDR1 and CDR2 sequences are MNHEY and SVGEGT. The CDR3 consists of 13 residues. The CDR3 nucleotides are TGTGCCAGCAGTTTTGACAGGGTCGGGAAACTGTTATTT. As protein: CASSFDRVGKLLF.

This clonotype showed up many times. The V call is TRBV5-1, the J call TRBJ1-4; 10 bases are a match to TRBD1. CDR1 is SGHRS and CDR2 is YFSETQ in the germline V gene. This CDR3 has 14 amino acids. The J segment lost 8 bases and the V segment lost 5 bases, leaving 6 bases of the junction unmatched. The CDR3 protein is CASRGTGVNEKLFF. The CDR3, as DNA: TGCGCCAGCAGGGGGACAGGGGTTAACGAAAAACTGTTTTTT. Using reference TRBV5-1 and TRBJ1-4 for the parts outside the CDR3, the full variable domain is KAGVTQTPRYLIKTRGQQVTLSCSPISGHRSVSWYQQTPGQGLQFLFEYFSETQRNKGNFPGRFSGRQFSNSRSEMNVSTLELGDSALYLCASRGTGVNEKLFFGSGTQLSVL.

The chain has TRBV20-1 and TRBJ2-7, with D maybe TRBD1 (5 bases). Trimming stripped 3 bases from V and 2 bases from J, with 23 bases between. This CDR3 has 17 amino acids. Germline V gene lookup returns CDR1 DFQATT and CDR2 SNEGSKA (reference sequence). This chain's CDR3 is CSASGQGLNLAAYEQYF. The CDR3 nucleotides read TGCAGTGCTAGCGGTCAGGGTCTTAATCTCGCGGCCTACGAGCAGTACTTC.

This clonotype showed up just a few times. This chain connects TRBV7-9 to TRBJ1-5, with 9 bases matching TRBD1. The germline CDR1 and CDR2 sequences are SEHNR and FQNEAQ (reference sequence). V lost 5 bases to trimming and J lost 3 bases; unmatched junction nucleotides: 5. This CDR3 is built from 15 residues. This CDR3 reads CASSPGTGINQPQHF. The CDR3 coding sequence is TGTGCCAGCAGCCCCGGGACAGGGATCAATCAGCCCCAGCATTTT.

Written as DNA, the CDR3 is TGCAGTGCTCCTATACTAGCGGGGGGGCACTACGAGCAGTACTTC. Encoded protein: CSAPILAGGHYEQYF. The V gene is TRBV20-1, the J gene TRBJ2-7; 13 bases are a match to TRBD2. The length of the CDR3 is 15 residues. The V gene end was trimmed by 5 bases and the J gene end by 3 bases; junction bases not matched to a gene: 7. Germline V CDR1 and CDR2: DFQATT, SNEGSKA (reference sequence).

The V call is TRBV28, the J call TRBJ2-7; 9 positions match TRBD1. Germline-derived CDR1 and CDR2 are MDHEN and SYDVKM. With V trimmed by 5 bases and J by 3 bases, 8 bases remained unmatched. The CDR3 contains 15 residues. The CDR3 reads CASSLPGTGLYEQYF. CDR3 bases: TGTGCCAGCAGTCTTCCCGGGACAGGGCTCTACGAGCAGTACTTC.

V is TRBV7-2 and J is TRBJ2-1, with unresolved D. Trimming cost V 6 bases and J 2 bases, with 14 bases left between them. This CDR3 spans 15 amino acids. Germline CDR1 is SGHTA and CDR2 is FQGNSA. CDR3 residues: CASSNYDLAYNEQFF. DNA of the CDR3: TGTGCCAGCAGTAATTATGACCTGGCCTACAATGAGCAGTTCTTC.

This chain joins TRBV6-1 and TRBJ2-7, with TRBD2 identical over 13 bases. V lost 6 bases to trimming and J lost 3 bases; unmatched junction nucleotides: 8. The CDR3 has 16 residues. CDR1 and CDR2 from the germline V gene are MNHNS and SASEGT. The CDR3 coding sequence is TGTGCCAGCAGCCGACCCGGACTAGCGGGAGACTACGAGCAGTACTTC. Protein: CASSRPGLAGDYEQYF.

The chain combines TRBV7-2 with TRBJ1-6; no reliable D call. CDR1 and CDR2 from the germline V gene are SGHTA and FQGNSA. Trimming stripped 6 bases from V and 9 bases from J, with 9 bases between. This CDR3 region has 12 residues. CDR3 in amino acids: CASRDYGSPLHF. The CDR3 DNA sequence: TGTGCCAGCAGGGACTACGGTTCACCCCTCCACTTT. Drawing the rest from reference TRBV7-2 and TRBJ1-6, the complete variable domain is GAGVSQSPSNKVTEKGKDVELRCDPISGHTALYWYRQSLGQGLEFLIYFQGNSAPDKSGLPSDRFSAERTGGSVSTLTIQRTQQEDSAVYLCASRDYGSPLHFGNGTRLTVT.

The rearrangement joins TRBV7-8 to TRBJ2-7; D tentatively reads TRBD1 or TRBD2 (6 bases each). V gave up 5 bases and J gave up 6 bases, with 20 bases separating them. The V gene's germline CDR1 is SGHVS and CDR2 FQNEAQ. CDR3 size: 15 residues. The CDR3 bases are TGTGCCAGCAGCCGAGGGGGGAGATTGGGTGGCGAGCAGTACTTC. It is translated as CASSRGGRLGGEQYF.

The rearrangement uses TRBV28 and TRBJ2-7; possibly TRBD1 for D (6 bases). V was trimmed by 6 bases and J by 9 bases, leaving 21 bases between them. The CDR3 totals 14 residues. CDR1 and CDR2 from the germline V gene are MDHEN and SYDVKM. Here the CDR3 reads CASSLTGNVRGQYF. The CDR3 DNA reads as TGTGCCAGCAGCCTTACAGGGAACGTACGAGGGCAGTACTTC.

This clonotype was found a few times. The CDR3, as DNA: TGTGCCAGCAGCGTAGTAGGACTAGCAGGCAATGAGCAGTTCTTC. It codes for CASSVVGLAGNEQFF. This chain connects TRBV9 to TRBJ2-1; 8 nucleotides align to TRBD2. Germline CDR1 is SGDLS and CDR2 is YYNGEE. The CDR3 totals 15 residues. J gave up 6 bases and V 0 bases, and 5 bases lay outside the gene matches.

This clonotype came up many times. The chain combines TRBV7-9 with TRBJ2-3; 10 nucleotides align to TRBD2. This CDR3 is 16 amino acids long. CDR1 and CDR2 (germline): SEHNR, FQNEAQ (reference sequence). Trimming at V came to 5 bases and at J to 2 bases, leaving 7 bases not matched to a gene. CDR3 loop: CASSLISGGDTDTQYF. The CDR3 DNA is TGTGCCAGCAGCCTAATCAGCGGGGGGGACACAGATACGCAGTATTTT.

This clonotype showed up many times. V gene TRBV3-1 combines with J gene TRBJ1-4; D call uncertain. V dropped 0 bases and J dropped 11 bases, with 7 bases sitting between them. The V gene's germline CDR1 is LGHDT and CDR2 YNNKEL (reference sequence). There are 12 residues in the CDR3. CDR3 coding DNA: TGTGCCAGCAGCCAAGATCTAGGGAAACTGTTTTTT. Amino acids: CASSQDLGKLFF.

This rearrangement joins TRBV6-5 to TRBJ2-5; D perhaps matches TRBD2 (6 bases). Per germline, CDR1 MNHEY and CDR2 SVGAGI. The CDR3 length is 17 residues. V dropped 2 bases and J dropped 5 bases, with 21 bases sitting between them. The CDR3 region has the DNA TGTGCCAGCAGTTACGGGTTTGGGGGGTCATTTGGGGAGACCCAGTACTTC. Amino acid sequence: CASSYGFGGSFGETQYF.

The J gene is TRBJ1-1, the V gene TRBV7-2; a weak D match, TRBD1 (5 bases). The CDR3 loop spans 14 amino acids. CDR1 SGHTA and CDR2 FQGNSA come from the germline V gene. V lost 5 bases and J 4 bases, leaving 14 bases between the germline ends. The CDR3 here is CASSRTPGTTEAFF. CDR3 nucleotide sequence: TGTGCCAGCAGCCGAACCCCAGGGACCACTGAAGCTTTCTTT.

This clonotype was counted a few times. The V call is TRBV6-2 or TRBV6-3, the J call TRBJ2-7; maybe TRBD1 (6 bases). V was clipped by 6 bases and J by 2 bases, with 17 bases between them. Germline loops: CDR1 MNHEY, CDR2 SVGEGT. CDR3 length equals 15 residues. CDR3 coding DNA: TGTGCCAGCAGCAGCGACAGGTTACTTGCCTACGAGCAGTACTTC. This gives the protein CASSSDRLLAYEQYF.

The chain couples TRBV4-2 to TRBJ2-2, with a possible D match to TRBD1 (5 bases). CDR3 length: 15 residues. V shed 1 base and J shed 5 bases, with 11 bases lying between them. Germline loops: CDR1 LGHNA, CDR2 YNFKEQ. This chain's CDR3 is CASSQVQGETGELFF. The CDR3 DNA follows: TGTGCCAGCAGCCAAGTCCAGGGTGAAACCGGGGAGCTGTTTTTT.

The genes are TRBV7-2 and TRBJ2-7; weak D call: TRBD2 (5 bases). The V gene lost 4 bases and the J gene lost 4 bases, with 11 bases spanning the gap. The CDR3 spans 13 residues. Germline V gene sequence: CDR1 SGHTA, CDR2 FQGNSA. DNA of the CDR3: TGTGCCAGCAGCTCCCGGGAAAATTACGAGCAGTACTTC. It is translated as CASSSRENYEQYF.

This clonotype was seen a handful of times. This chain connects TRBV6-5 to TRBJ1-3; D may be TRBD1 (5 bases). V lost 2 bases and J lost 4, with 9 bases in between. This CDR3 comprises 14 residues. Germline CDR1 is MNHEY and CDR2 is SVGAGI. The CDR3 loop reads CASSYGQGGNTIYF. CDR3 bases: TGTGCCAGCAGTTACGGTCAGGGCGGAAACACCATATATTTT.

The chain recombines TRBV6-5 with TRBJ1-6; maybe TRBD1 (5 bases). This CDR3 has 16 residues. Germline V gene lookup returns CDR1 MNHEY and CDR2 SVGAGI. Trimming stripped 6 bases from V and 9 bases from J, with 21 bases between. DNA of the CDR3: TGTGCCAGCAGGCCAGGGAGAGGGACCTGGTTTTCACCCCTCCACTTT. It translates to CASRPGRGTWFSPLHF.

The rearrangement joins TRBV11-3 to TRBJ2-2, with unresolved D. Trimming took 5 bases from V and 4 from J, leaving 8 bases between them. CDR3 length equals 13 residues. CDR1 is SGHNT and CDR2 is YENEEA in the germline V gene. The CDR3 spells CASSPHTTGELFF. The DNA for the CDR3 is TGTGCCAGCAGCCCACACACCACCGGGGAGCTGTTTTTT.